Listed below are T cell receptor beta chains from one sample, sequenced in a study of blood T cell repertoires in COVID-19. The protocol was immunoSEQ multiplex PCR, while the TCRdb copy is restricted to in-frame clones and leaves out a portion. The profile shows approximately 210,000 clones, roughly nine tenths of them singletons. What was sequenced was peripheral blood. Receptors were obtained from a man aged 30 to 45 with acute or convalescent COVID-19. CDR3s include the opening cysteine and the closing phenylalanine or tryptophan. D genes are given only for firm matches. Size is stated for part of the rows, as once, few or many counts, or as a class when the clone is expanded.

V gene,D gene,clone size,J gene,CDR3 protein,CDR3 DNA
TRBV30,TRBD2,.,TRBJ2-3,CAWSVTSGITDTQYF,TGTGCCTGGAGCGTGACTAGCGGGATCACAGATACGCAGTATTTT
TRBV5-1,TRBD2,.,TRBJ2-7,CASSSNPSGRISYEQYF,TGCGCCAGCAGCTCGAACCCTAGCGGGCGAATCTCCTACGAGCAGTACTTC
TRBV14,.,.,TRBJ2-1,CASSQVTQGPPLF,TGTGCCAGCAGCCAAGTTACCCAGGGTCCACCGCTCTTC
TRBV4-1,.,.,TRBJ2-1,CASSPQGLAWDNRNEQFF,TGCGCCAGCAGCCCGCAAGGTCTAGCATGGGACAATAGGAATGAGCAGTTCTTC
TRBV28,.,.,TRBJ2-7,CASSLTRGEQYF,TGTGCCAGCAGTTTAACCAGAGGCGAGCAGTACTTC
TRBV6-5,TRBD1,.,TRBJ2-7,CALRTGIDEQYF,TGTGCCCTCCGGACAGGGATAGACGAGCAGTACTTC
TRBV2,.,.,TRBJ1-3,CASSQQTIGNTIYF,TGTGCCAGCAGTCAACAGACAATAGGAAACACCATATATTTT
TRBV29-1,.,once,TRBJ1-2,CGLQSNYGYTF,TGCGGACTACAGTCTAACTATGGCTACACCTTC
TRBV11-2,TRBD1,.,TRBJ1-1,CASSLAKGAGNTEAFF,TGTGCCAGCAGCTTAGCAAAGGGGGCGGGGAACACTGAAGCTTTCTTT
TRBV30,.,.,TRBJ2-4,CAWERERDIQYF,TGTGCCTGGGAAAGGGAGAGAGACATTCAGTACTTC
TRBV18,.,.,TRBJ2-7,CASSPSLSDYEQYF,TGTGCCAGCTCACCTTCCCTCTCAGACTACGAGCAGTACTTC
TRBV24-1,.,.,TRBJ2-1,CATSGGDEQFF,TGTGCCACCAGTGGAGGCGATGAGCAGTTCTTC
TRBV11-2,TRBD2,.,TRBJ2-7,CASSPRGTRLYEQYF,TGTGCCAGCAGCCCACGAGGGACTAGGCTTTACGAGCAGTACTTC
TRBV6-6,.,.,TRBJ1-4,CASSYGPGRANEKLFF,TGTGCCAGCAGTTACGGACCGGGAAGGGCTAATGAAAAACTGTTTTTT
TRBV4-1,TRBD2,.,TRBJ2-7,CASSQDSGTSVEQYF,TGCGCCAGCAGCCAAGATTCCGGGACTAGCGTCGAGCAGTACTTC
TRBV10-3,TRBD2,.,TRBJ2-1,CAISEKAGGSYNEQFF,TGTGCCATCAGTGAAAAAGCGGGAGGATCCTACAATGAGCAGTTCTTC
TRBV18,.,once,TRBJ2-7,CASSPPRTVAYEQYF,TGTGCCAGCTCACCACCCCGGACAGTCGCCTACGAGCAGTACTTC
TRBV7-3,TRBD1,.,TRBJ2-3,CASSITGGTDTQYF,TGTGCCAGCAGCATAACAGGGGGCACAGATACGCAGTATTTT
TRBV5-1,.,.,TRBJ1-1,CASSLVGVEAFF,TGCGCCAGCAGCTTGGTGGGCGTTGAAGCTTTCTTT
TRBV30,TRBD1,once,TRBJ1-4,CAWSFGWDRELFF,TGTGCCTGGAGTTTTGGATGGGACAGAGAACTGTTTTTT
TRBV19,TRBD2,.,TRBJ2-7,CASSPSGRDYEQYF,TGTGCCAGTAGTCCAAGCGGGAGAGACTACGAGCAGTACTTC